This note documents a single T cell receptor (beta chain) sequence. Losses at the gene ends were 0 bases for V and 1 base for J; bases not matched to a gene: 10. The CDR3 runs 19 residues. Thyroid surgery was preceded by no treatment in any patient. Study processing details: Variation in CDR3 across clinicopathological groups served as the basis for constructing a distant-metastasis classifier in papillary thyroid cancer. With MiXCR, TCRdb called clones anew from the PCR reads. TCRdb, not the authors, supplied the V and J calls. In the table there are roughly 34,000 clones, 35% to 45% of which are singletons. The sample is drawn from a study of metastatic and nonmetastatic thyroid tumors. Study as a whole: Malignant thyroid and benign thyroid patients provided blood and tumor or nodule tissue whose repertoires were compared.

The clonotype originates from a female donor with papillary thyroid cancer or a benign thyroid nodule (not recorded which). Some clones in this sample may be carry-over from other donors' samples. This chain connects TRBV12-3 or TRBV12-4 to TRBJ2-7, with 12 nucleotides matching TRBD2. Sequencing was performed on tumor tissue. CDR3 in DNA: TGTGCCAGCAGTTTAGCGGGAGGTAGACTAGCGGGAGAGTCCTACGAGCAGTACTTC. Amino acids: CASSLAGGRLAGESYEQYF.